The clone carrying this T cell receptor (beta chain) was picked up many times. Antigen unknown. This record comes from a study of read filtering for tumor transcriptome and immune sequencing. General study findings and limits: RNA-seq captured clonotypes less deeply and reliably than IR-seq. Roughly 80% of IR-seq clonotypes had a single read, yet these held about 3.4% of reads. Sorted CD138-negative bone marrow cells were not purified T cells. IR-seq and RNA-seq agreed better without single-read clonotypes.

This library used around 400 ng RNA and molecular barcoded adaptors spanning alpha/delta and beta/gamma chains. Using its own MiXCR run on the reads, TCRdb lists one record per CDR3 protein. Here the sample spans some 130,000 distinct CDR3 sequences, 10% to 15% being singletons. CDR3 size: 15 residues. Unmatched junction bases numbered 8, after V lost 4 bases and J lost 3 bases. The chain links TRBV23-1 to TRBJ2-7, with 8 nucleotides matching TRBD2. TRBV23-1 belongs to the ORF category, with a function that is uncertain. Sequencing was done on a sample of a population of CD138-negative cells sorted from bone marrow. The clonotype originates from a donor over 35 with multiple myeloma. This CDR3 is CASSPRREVVYEQYF. The CDR3 DNA is TGCGCCAGCAGTCCGAGGCGGGAGGTAGTCTACGAGCAGTACTTC.